These 4 T cell receptor beta chains share one sample of origin, sequenced in a study of blood T cell repertoires in COVID-19. Generated by immunoSEQ multiplex PCR, the TCRdb table keeps only in-frame clones and is missing some. The sample yields about 310,000 clones, 87% seen once. Sequencing was performed on PBMCs or T cells enriched from blood (not recorded which). These receptors were collected from a woman between 18 and 29 years old who had recovered from COVID-19.

A few counts support this clone. This chain joins TRBV15 and TRBJ2-5; no clear D. This CDR3 has 15 amino acids. V lost 1 base and J 1 base, leaving 10 bases between the germline ends. Germline V gene sequence: CDR1 LNHNV, CDR2 YYDKDF (reference sequence). In DNA form, the CDR3 reads TGTGCCACCAGCAGAGGTGGCAGGTCCCAAGAGACCCAGTACTTC. This gives the protein CATSRGGRSQETQYF. Combining the CDR3 with reference TRBV15 and TRBJ2-5 gives the whole variable domain DAMVIQNPRYQVTQFGKPVTLSCSQTLNHNVMYWYQQKSSQAPKLLFHYYDKDFNNEADTPDNFQSRRPNTSFCFLDIRSPGLGDTAMYLCATSRGGRSQETQYFGPGTRLLVL.

This rearrangement joins TRBV18 to TRBJ1-4; the D is unclear. The CDR3 extends over 13 amino acids. V lost 2 bases to trimming and J lost 8 bases, with 9 bases between them. Germline-derived CDR1 and CDR2 are KGHSH and LQKENI. CDR3 in DNA: TGTGCCAGCTCACCAGGGAGGGAGGAAAAACTGTTTTTT. Its translation is CASSPGREEKLFF.

This chain joins TRBV4-3 and TRBJ2-7; 7 positions match TRBD2. Germline V CDR1 and CDR2: LGHNA, YSLEER. The CDR3 runs 17 residues. After removal of 0 bases from V and 0 bases from J, the junction contained 8 bases not matched to a gene. CDR3 sequence reads: CASSQEFSGLDSYEQYF. CDR3 bases: TGCGCCAGCAGCCAAGAGTTCAGCGGACTAGACTCCTACGAGCAGTACTTC.

This chain links TRBV5-1 with TRBJ2-6, with D maybe TRBD2 (6 bases). The germline V and J ends were trimmed by 4 bases and 2 bases, with 7 bases remaining between them. Per germline, CDR1 SGHRS and CDR2 YFSETQ. This CDR3 has 14 residues. This chain's CDR3 is CASSPGAGANVLTF. The CDR3 bases are TGCGCCAGCAGCCCGGGGGCTGGGGCCAACGTCCTGACTTTC.